This T cell receptor (beta chain) was identified in a study of blood T cell repertoires in COVID-19. The data were produced by immunoSEQ multiplex PCR, yet TCRdb's version contains in-frame clones alone and is incomplete. The table records approximately 75,000 clones, 85% of them present only once. The CDR3 loop spans 20 amino acids. Germline V gives CDR1 LNHDA, CDR2 SQIVND (reference sequence). With V trimmed by 1 base and J by 7 bases, 16 bases remained unmatched. The chain couples TRBV19 to TRBJ2-1, with 13 bases identical to TRBD2. Sequencing was done on a sample of peripheral blood. This clonotype was sampled from an elderly man with acute or convalescent COVID-19. The CDR3 sequence is CASSIVVALAGGPGENEQFF. In nucleotides, the CDR3 is TGTGCCAGTAGTATAGTGGTCGCACTAGCGGGAGGGCCGGGAGAAAATGAGCAGTTCTTC.